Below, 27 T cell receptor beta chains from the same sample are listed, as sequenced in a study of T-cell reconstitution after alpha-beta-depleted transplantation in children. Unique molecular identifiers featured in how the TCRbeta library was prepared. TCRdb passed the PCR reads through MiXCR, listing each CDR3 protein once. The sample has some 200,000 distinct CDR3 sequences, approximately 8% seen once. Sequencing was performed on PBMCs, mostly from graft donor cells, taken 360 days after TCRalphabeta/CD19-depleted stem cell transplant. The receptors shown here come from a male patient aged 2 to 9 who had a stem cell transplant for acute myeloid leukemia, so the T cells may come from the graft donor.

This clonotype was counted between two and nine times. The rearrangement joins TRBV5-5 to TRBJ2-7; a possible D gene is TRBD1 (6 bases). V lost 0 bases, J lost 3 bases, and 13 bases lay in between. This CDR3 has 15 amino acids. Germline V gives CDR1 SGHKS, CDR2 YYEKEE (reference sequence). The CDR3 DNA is TGTGCCAGCAGCTTGGGTCTAGGGACACTCTACGAGCAGTACTTC. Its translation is CASSLGLGTLYEQYF.

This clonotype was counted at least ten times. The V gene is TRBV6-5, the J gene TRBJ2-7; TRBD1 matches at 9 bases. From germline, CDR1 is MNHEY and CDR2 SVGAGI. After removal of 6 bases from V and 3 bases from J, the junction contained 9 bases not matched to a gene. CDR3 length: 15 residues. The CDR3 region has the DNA TGTGCCAGCAGAAAAGGACAGGGGAGTGGCTACGAGCAGTACGTC. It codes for CASRKGQGSGYEQYV.

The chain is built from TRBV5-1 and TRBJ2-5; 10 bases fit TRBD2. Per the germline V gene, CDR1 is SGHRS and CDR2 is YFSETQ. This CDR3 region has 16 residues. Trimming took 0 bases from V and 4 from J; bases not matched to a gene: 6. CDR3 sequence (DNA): TGCGCCAGCAGCTTGGCGGCTAGCGGGAGTCGAGAGACCCAGTACTTC. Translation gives CASSLAASGSRETQYF.

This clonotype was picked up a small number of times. DNA for the CDR3: TGTGCCAGCAGCTTAGGGGATGGCGAGACCCAGTACTTC. This sequence encodes CASSLGDGETQYF. The V call is TRBV7-2, the J call TRBJ2-5; no reliable D call. Germline V CDR1 and CDR2: SGHTA, FQGNSA. The V gene lost 1 base and the J gene lost 5 bases, with 8 bases spanning the gap. The CDR3 is 13 residues long.

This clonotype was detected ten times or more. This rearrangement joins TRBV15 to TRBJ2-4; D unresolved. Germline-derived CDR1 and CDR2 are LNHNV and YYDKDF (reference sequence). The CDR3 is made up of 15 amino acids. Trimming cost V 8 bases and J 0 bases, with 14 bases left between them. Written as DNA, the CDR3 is TGTGCCACCTCGACCGAAATTCTAGCCAAAAACATTCAGTACTTC. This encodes CATSTEILAKNIQYF.

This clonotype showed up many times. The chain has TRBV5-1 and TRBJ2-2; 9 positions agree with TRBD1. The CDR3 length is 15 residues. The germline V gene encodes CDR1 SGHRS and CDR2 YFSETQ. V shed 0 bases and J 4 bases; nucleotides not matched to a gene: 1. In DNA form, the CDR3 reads TGCGCCAGCAGCTTGGCGGGACAGGGCACCGGGGAGCTGTTTTTT. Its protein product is CASSLAGQGTGELFF. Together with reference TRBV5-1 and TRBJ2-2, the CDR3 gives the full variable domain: KAGVTQTPRYLIKTRGQQVTLSCSPISGHRSVSWYQQTPGQGLQFLFEYFSETQRNKGNFPGRFSGRQFSNSRSEMNVSTLELGDSALYLCASSLAGQGTGELFFGEGSRLTVL.

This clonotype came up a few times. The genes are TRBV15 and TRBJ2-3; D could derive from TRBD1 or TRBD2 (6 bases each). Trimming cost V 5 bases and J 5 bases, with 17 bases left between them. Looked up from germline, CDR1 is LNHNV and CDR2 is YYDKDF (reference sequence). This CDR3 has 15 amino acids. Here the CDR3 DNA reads TGTGCCACCAGCGGACAGCCGGGAGTTGGAGATACGCAGTATTTT. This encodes CATSGQPGVGDTQYF. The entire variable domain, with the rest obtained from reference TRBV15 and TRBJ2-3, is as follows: DAMVIQNPRYQVTQFGKPVTLSCSQTLNHNVMYWYQQKSSQAPKLLFHYYDKDFNNEADTPDNFQSRRPNTSFCFLDIRSPGLGDTAMYLCATSGQPGVGDTQYFGPGTRLTVL.

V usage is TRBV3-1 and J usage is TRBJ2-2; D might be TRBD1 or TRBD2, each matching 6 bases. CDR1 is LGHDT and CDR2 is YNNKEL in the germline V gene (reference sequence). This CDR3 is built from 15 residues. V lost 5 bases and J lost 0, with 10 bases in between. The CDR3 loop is CASSAGHSNTGELFF. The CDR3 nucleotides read TGTGCCAGCAGCGCGGGACATTCGAACACCGGGGAGCTGTTTTTT.

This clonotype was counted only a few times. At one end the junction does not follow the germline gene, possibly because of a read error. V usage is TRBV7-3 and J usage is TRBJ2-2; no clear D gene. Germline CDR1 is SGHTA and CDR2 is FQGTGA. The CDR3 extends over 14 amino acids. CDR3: CASRLKGGGGELFF. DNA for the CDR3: TGTGCCAGCAGGTTAAAGGGCGGTGGCGGGGAGCTGTTTTTT.

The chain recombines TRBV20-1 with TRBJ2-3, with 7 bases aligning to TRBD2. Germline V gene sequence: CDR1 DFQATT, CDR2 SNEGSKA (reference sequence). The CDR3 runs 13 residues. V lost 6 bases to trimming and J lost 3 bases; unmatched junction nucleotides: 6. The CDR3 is CSAGGPSTDTQYF. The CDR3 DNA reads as TGCAGTGCGGGAGGGCCTTCGACAGATACGCAGTATTTT.

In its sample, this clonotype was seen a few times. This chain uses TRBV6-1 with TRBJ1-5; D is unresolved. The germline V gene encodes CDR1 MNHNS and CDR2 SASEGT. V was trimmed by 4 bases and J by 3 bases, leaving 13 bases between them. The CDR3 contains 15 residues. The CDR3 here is CASSASLVANQPQHF. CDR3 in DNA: TGTGCCAGCAGTGCTAGCTTGGTCGCCAATCAGCCCCAGCATTTT.

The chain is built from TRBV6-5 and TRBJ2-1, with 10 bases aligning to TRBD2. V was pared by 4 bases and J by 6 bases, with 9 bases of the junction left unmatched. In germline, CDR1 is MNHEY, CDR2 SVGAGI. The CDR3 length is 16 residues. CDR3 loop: CASSFPAGGPGNEQFF. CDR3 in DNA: TGTGCCAGCAGTTTTCCAGCGGGGGGGCCGGGCAATGAGCAGTTCTTC.

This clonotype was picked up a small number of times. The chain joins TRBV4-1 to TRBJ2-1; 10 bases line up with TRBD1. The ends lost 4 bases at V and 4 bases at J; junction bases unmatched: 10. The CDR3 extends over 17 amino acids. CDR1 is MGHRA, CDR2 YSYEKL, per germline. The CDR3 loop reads CASSPPPRTGGYNEQFF. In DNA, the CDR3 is TGCGCCAGCAGCCCCCCGCCTAGGACAGGGGGTTACAATGAGCAGTTCTTC.

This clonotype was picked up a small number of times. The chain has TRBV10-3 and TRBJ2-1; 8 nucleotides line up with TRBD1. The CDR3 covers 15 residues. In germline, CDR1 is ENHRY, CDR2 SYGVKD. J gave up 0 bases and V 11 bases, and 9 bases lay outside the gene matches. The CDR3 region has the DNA TGTGCCTCCCAGGGGGCGCAGGGCTCCTACAATGAGCAGTTCTTC. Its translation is CASQGAQGSYNEQFF.

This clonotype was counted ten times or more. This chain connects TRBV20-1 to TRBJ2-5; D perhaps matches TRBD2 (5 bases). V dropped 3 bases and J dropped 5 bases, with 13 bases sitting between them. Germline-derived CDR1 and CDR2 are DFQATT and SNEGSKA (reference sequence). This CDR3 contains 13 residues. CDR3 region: CSASVGSRETQYF. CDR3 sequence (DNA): TGCAGTGCTAGCGTAGGGAGTAGGGAGACCCAGTACTTC.

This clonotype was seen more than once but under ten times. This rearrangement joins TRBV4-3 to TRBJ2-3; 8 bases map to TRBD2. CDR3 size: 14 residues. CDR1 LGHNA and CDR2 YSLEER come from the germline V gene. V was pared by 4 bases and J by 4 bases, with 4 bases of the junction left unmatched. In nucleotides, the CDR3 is TGCGCCAGCAGCCCCCGGGGGGGCCCAGATACGCAGTATTTT. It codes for CASSPRGGPDTQYF.

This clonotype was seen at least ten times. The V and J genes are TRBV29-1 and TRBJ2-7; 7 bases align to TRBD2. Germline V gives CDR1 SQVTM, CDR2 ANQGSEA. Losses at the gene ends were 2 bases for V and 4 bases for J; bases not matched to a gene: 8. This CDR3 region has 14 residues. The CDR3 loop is CSVENSGGGYEQYF. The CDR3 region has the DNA TGCAGCGTTGAAAATTCTGGGGGGGGTTACGAGCAGTACTTC.

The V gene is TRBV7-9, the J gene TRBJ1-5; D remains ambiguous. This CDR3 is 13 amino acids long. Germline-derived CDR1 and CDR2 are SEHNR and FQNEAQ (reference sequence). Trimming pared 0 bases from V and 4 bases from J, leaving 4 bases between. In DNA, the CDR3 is TGTGCCAGCAGCTTAGCCAGGAATCAGCCCCAGCATTTT. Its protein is CASSLARNQPQHF. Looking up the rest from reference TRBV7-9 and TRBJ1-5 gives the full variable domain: DTGVSQNPRHKITKRGQNVTFRCDPISEHNRLYWYRQTLGQGPEFLTYFQNEAQLEKSRLLSDRFSAERPKGSFSTLEIQRTEQGDSAMYLCASSLARNQPQHFGDGTRLSIL.

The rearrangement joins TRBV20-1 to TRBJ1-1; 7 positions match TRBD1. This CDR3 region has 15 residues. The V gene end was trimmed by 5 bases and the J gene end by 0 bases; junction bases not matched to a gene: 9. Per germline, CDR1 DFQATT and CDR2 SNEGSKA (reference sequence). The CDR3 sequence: CSAGPGQYMNTEAFF. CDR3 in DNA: TGCAGTGCTGGTCCGGGACAGTACATGAACACTGAAGCTTTCTTT.

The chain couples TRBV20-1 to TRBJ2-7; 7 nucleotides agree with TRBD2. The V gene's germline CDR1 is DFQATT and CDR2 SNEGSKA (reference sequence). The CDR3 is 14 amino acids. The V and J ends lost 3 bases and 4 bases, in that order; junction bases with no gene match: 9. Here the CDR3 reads CSASAGGSGYEQYF. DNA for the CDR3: TGCAGTGCTAGCGCTGGCGGGAGTGGGTACGAGCAGTACTTC.

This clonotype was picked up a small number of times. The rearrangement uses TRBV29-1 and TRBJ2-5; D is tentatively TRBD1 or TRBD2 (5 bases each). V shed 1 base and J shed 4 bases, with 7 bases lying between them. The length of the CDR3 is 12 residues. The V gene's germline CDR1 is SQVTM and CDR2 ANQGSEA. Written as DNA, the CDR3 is TGCAGCGTTGAAGGGGGACCAGAGACCCAGTACTTC. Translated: CSVEGGPETQYF.

The chain's CDR3 is CSAPTAGAAYNEQFF. CDR3 coding DNA: TGCAGTGCTCCTACAGCGGGAGCAGCCTACAATGAGCAGTTCTTC. The V call is TRBV20-1, the J call TRBJ2-1, with TRBD2 identical over 8 bases. Trimming removed 5 bases from V and 2 bases from J; junction bases left unmatched: 8. This CDR3 spans 15 amino acids. Germline V CDR1 and CDR2: DFQATT, SNEGSKA (reference sequence).

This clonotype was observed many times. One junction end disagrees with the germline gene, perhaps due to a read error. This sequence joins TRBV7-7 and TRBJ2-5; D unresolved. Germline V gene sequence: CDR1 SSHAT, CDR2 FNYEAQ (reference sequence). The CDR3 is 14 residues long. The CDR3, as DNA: TGTGCTAGCAGCTTACTGGGCACCCAAGAGACCCAGTACTTC. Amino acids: CASSLLGTQETQYF.

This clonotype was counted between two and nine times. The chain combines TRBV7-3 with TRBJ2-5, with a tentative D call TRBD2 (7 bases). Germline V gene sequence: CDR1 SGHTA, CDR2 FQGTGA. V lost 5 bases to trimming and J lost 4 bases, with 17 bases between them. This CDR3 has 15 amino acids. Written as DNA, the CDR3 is TGTGCCAGCAGCCCTACTGGCGGGGGCTTAGAGACCCAGTACTTC. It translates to CASSPTGGGLETQYF.

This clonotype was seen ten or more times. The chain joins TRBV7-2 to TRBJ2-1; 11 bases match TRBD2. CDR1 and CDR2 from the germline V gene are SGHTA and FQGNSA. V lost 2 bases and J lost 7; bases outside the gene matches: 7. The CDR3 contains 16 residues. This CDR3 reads CASSLKVVAGGNEQFF. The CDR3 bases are TGTGCCAGCAGCTTAAAGGTGGTAGCGGGAGGGAATGAGCAGTTCTTC.

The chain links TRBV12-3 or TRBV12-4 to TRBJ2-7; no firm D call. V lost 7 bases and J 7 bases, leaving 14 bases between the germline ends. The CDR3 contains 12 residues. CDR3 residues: CASTLGSREQYF. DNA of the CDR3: TGTGCCAGCACCCTTGGGTCGCGGGAGCAGTACTTC.

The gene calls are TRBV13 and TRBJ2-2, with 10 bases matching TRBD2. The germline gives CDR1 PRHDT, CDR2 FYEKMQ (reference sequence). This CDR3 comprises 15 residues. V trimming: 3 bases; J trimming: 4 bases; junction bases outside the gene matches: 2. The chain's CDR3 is CASSFSGRGTGELFF. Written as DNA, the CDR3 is TGTGCCAGCAGCTTCAGCGGGAGGGGCACCGGGGAGCTGTTTTTT.